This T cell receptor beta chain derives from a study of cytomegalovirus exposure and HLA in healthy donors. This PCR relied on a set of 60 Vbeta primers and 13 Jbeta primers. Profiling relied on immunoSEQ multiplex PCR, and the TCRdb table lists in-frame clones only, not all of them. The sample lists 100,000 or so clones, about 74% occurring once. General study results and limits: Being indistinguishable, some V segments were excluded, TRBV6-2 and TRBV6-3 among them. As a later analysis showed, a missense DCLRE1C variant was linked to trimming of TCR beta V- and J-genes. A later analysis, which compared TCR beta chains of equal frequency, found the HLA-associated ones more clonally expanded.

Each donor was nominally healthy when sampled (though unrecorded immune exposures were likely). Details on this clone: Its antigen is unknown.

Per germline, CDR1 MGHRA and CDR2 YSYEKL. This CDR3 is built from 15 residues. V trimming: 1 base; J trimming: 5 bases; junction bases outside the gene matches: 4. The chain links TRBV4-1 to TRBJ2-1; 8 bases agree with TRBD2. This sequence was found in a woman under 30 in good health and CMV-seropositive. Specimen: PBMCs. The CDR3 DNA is TGCGCCAGCAGCCAAGTAGCGGGACCCCACAATGAGCAGTTCTTC. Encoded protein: CASSQVAGPHNEQFF.